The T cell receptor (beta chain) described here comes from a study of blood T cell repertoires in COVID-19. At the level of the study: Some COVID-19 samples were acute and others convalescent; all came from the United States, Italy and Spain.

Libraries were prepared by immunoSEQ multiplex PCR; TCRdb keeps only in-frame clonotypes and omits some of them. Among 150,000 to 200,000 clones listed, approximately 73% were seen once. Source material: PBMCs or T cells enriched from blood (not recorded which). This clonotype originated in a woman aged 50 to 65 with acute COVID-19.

CDR3 bases: TGCGCCAGCAGCTTACGACCGAGGCAAGAGACCCAGTACTTC. It yields the protein CASSLRPRQETQYF. This chain uses TRBV5-1 with TRBJ2-5; D remains unclear. Germline CDR1 is SGHRS and CDR2 is YFSETQ. V shed 2 bases and J shed 2 bases, with 10 bases lying between them. This CDR3 spans 14 amino acids.